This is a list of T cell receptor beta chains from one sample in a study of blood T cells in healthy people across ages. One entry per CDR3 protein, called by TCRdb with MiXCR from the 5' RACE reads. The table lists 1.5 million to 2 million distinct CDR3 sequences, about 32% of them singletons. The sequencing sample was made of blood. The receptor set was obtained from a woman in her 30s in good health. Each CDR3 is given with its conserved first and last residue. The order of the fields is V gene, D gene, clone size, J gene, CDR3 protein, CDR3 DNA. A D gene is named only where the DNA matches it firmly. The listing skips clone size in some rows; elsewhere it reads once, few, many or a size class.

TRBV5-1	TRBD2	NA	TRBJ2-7	CASSPGTSRGEEQYF	TGCGCCAGCAGCCCCGGGACTAGTCGGGGAGAGGAGCAGTACTTC
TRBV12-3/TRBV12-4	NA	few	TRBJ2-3	CASSSRALTQYF	TGTGCCAGCAGTAGTCGGGCGCTTACGCAGTATTTT
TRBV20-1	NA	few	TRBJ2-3	CSARAAYTDTQYF	TGCAGTGCCCGGGCGGCTTACACAGATACGCAGTATTTT
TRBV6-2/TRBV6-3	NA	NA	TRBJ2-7	CASSYRVDVSYEQYF	TGTGCCAGCAGTTACCGGGTTGACGTCTCCTACGAGCAGTACTTC
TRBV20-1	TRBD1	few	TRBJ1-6	CSARVTRQGSSPLHF	TGCAGTGCTAGAGTCACGAGACAGGGGAGTTCACCCCTCCACTTT
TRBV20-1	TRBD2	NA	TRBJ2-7	CSARDPRTSGGTTSEQYF	TGCAGTGCTAGAGATCCCAGAACTAGCGGGGGGACCACCTCCGAGCAGTACTTC
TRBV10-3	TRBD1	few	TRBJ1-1	CATRQGLNTEAFF	TGTGCCACCCGACAGGGGCTGAACACTGAAGCTTTCTTT
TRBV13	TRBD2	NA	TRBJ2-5	CTSSLRPAGDLETQYF	TGTACCAGCAGCCTCCGACCAGCGGGGGACTTGGAGACCCAGTACTTC
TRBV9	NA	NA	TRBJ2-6	CASSATGDGGANVLTF	TGTGCCAGCAGCGCTACGGGGGACGGTGGGGCCAACGTCCTGACTTTC
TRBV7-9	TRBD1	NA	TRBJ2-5	CASSSPTGTGGRETQYF	TGTGCCAGCAGCTCCCCTACCGGGACAGGGGGTCGAGAGACCCAGTACTTC
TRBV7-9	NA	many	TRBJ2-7	CASSLKGSYEQYF	TGTGCCAGCAGCTTAAAGGGTTCCTACGAGCAGTACTTC
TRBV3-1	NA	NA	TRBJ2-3	CASSQDRRFTDTQYF	TGTGCCAGCAGCCAAGATCGCCGGTTCACAGATACGCAGTATTTT
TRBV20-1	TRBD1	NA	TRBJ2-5	CSARWGTGGETQYF	TGCAGTGCTAGATGGGGGACAGGGGGAGAGACCCAGTACTTC
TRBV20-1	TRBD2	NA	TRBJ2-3	CSATPLTSGGPGTDTQYF	TGCAGTGCTACACCGCTGACTAGCGGGGGGCCAGGCACAGATACGCAGTATTTT
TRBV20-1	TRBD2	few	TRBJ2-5	CSASIWRGGRAETQYF	TGCAGTGCTAGTATTTGGCGGGGGGGCCGGGCCGAGACCCAGTACTTC
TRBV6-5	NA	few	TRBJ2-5	CASRTTGNSGETQYF	TGTGCCAGCAGAACCACGGGTAATAGCGGAGAGACCCAGTACTTC
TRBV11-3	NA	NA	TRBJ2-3	CASSPKGKGQDTQYF	TGTGCCAGCAGCCCAAAGGGCAAGGGGCAGGATACGCAGTATTTT
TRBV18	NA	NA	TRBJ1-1	CASSPQSGTEAFF	TGTGCCAGCTCACCACAGTCGGGCACTGAAGCTTTCTTT
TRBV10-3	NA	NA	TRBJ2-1	CAISEEAGEYNEQFF	TGTGCCATCAGTGAGGAGGCGGGTGAATACAATGAGCAGTTCTTC
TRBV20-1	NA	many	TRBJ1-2	CSAEGEAGPSNYGYTF	TGCAGTGCTGAGGGGGAGGCAGGGCCTTCTAACTATGGCTACACCTTC
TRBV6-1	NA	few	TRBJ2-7	CASNPRLRGSYEQYF	TGTGCCAGCAACCCGCGACTCCGGGGCTCCTACGAGCAGTACTTC
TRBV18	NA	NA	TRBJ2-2	CASSSPAAQNTGELFF	TGTGCCAGCTCATCCCCGGCCGCTCAAAACACCGGGGAGCTGTTTTTT
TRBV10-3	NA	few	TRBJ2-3	CATRPNATTDTQYF	TGTGCCACCCGGCCGAACGCAACGACAGATACGCAGTATTTT
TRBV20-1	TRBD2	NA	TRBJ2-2	CSARVRRGGNTGELFF	TGCAGTGCTAGAGTCAGGCGGGGGGGCAACACCGGGGAGCTGTTTTTT
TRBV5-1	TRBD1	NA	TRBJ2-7	CASSLGQGRPQEYEQYF	TGCGCCAGCAGCCTGGGACAGGGACGACCTCAGGAGTACGAGCAGTACTTC
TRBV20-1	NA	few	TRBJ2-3	CSARRAGEADTQYF	TGCAGTGCTAGAAGGGCAGGGGAGGCAGATACGCAGTATTTT
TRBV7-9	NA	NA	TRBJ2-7	CASSHPPEQYF	TGTGCCAGCAGCCATCCTCCAGAGCAGTACTTC
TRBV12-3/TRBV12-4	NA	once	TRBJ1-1	CASKQLEGTGAFF	TGTGCCAGCAAGCAGCTTGAGGGGACTGGAGCTTTCTTT
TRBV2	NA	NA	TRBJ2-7	CASGQGGAYEQYF	TGTGCCAGCGGGCAGGGAGGTGCCTACGAGCAGTACTTC
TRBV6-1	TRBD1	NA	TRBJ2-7	CASEQGSSYEQYF	TGTGCCAGCGAACAGGGGAGCTCCTACGAGCAGTACTTC
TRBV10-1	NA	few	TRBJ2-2	CASSRDSANTGELFF	TGCGCCAGCAGCCGGGACTCCGCGAACACCGGGGAGCTGTTTTTT
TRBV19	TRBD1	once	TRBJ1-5	CASSIKGASNQPQHF	TGTGCCAGTAGTATAAAGGGGGCAAGCAATCAGCCCCAGCATTTT
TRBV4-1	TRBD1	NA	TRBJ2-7	CASSQEGTDSHCEQYF	TGCGCCAGCAGCCAAGAAGGGACAGACTCCCATTGCGAGCAGTACTTC